These 2 T cell receptor beta chains originate from one sample sequenced in a study of T-cell memory formation after mild COVID-19. TCRdb re-called the 5' RACE reads with MiXCR, one entry per CDR3 protein. Of 40,000 to 55,000 distinct CDR3 sequences in the sample, approximately 12% were seen once. The sample taken for sequencing was PBMCs or a T cell subset sorted from them (not recorded which). The receptors originated from a man aged 18 to 35 who had mild COVID-19 (a few samples of this study predate the infection). Cell type and time point are not known.

The rearrangement joins TRBV12-3 or TRBV12-4 to TRBJ2-3, with 9 bases matching TRBD2. The CDR3 loop spans 20 amino acids. V trimming: 2 bases; J trimming: 4 bases; junction bases outside the gene matches: 19. CDR3 amino acids: CASSLNFRFVGTSPADTQYF. The CDR3 DNA reads as TGTGCCAGCAGTTTAAATTTTCGTTTTGTGGGGACTAGCCCCGCAGATACGCAGTATTTT.

The chain employs TRBV18 and TRBJ1-1, with D unclear. In germline, CDR1 is KGHSH, CDR2 LQKENI. V was clipped by 1 base and J by 6 bases, with 12 bases between them. The CDR3 consists of 14 residues. The DNA for the CDR3 is TGTGCCAGCTCACCACAGCATCCGGCCCCTGAAGCTTTCTTT. This translates into CASSPQHPAPEAFF.